Detailed here is one TCR beta chain. The repertoire was sequenced with immunoSEQ multiplex PCR; TCRdb's copy has only in-frame clones and lacks some. The top ten clones hold under 9% of a sample with 90,000 to 150,000 clones, about 90% of them seen once. The ends were cut back, 0 bases at V and 6 bases at J, with 12 bases in the middle. The CDR3 extends over 14 amino acids. The germline gives CDR1 SGHRS, CDR2 YFSETQ. The sample belongs to a study of T cell responses to AZD1222 COVID-19 vaccine. The origin of this receptor is an adult who received the AZD1222 COVID-19 vaccine. This sequence joins TRBV5-1 and TRBJ1-1; D call uncertain. The specimen was peripheral blood, collected 28 days after the second AZD1222 dose. CDR3 coding DNA: TGCGCCAGCAGCTTGGCAGGTGGGGAGCCTGAAGCTTTCTTT. It encodes CASSLAGGEPEAFF.